Each of the 17 T cell receptor beta chains below was sequenced from the same sample in a study of immune evolution from preneoplasia to lung adenocarcinoma. The data were produced by immunoSEQ multiplex PCR, yet TCRdb's version contains in-frame clones alone and is incomplete. Found here are thousands of clones, over 75% of them singletons; the top ten hold 26%. The specimen was FFPE normal lung tissue adjacent to the tumor. These receptors were obtained from a person in their sixties or seventies with lung adenocarcinoma.

The CDR3: CASSPGGVNTEAFF. The CDR3 coding sequence is TGCGCCAGCAGCCCAGGGGGGGTGAACACTGAAGCTTTCTTT. This chain joins TRBV4-1 and TRBJ1-1; the match to TRBD1 covers 7 bases. The CDR3 has 14 amino acids. Germline values: CDR1 MGHRA, CDR2 YSYEKL. V was pared by 4 bases and J by 0 bases, with 2 bases of the junction left unmatched.

The V call is TRBV2, the J call TRBJ1-1, with D unclear. Trimming pared 4 bases from V and 0 bases from J, leaving 24 bases between. The CDR3 runs 19 residues. CDR1 is SNHLY and CDR2 is FYNNEI in the germline V gene. The CDR3 here is CASSGSPDVQSEMNTEAFF. CDR3 nucleotide sequence: TGTGCCAGCAGTGGGTCGCCTGATGTACAGAGCGAGATGAACACTGAAGCTTTCTTT.

Here the CDR3 DNA reads TGTGCCAGCAGCTTACAGGCCATATCGAATGAAAAACTGTTTTTT. It specifies CASSLQAISNEKLFF. The chain employs TRBV5-5 and TRBJ1-4; TRBD1 is a possible D gene (5 bases). Per germline, CDR1 SGHKS and CDR2 YYEKEE (reference sequence). The CDR3 extends over 15 amino acids. V lost 2 bases, J lost 5 bases, and 13 bases lay in between.

The chain uses TRBV5-1 and TRBJ2-7; possible D gene TRBD1, 6 bases. Germline V lookup: CDR1 SGHRS, CDR2 YFSETQ. The germline V and J ends were trimmed by 0 bases and 4 bases, with 11 bases remaining between them. This CDR3 has 14 amino acids. CDR3 nucleotides: TGCGCCAGCAGCTTGGGGGACATATCTTACGAGCAGTACTTC. This encodes CASSLGDISYEQYF.

The chain employs TRBV5-5 and TRBJ2-3; the match to TRBD2 covers 11 bases. V was clipped by 0 bases and J by 11 bases; unmatched bases: 11. This CDR3 contains 16 residues. The V gene's germline CDR1 is SGHKS and CDR2 YYEKEE (reference sequence). The CDR3 reads CASSLGLAGSPEGQYF. The DNA of the CDR3 is TGTGCCAGCAGCTTGGGACTAGCGGGGTCTCCCGAGGGGCAGTATTTT.

V is TRBV9 and J is TRBJ1-1; TRBD1 agrees at 7 bases. CDR1 is SGDLS, CDR2 YYNGEE, per germline. Trimming at V came to 0 bases and at J to 4 bases, leaving 3 bases not matched to a gene. The CDR3 has 14 residues. The CDR3 DNA reads as TGTGCCAGCAGCGTAGTTCAGGGGGGCACTGAAGCTTTCTTT. It yields the protein CASSVVQGGTEAFF.

The rearrangement links TRBV9 to TRBJ1-6, with D maybe TRBD1 (6 bases). This CDR3 has 15 residues. Trimming removed 0 bases at V and 11 bases at J, with 15 bases between. Germline lookup yields CDR1 SGDLS and CDR2 YYNGEE. Written as DNA, the CDR3 is TGTGCCAGCAGCGTAGGGGGGCAGGGAGATACACCCCTCCACTTT. Translating it yields CASSVGGQGDTPLHF.

CDR3 nucleotide sequence: TGTGCCAGCAGCGTGGGCCAGGGCACCTACGAGCAGTACTTC. It yields the protein CASSVGQGTYEQYF. The V gene is TRBV9, the J gene TRBJ2-7; tentative D call: TRBD1 (5 bases). The CDR3 contains 14 residues. The germline gives CDR1 SGDLS, CDR2 YYNGEE. Trimming pared 2 bases from V and 2 bases from J, leaving 11 bases between.

The chain links TRBV5-4 to TRBJ1-1; D is possibly TRBD1 (5 bases). The V and J ends lost 0 bases and 1 base respectively, with 13 bases between them. The germline gives CDR1 SGHNT, CDR2 YYREEE (reference sequence). The CDR3 covers 16 residues. The DNA of the CDR3 is TGTGCCAGCAGCTTGGCTGGGCGGGGCTCGAACACTGAAGCTTTCTTT. As protein: CASSLAGRGSNTEAFF.

V gene TRBV5-1 combines with J gene TRBJ1-5; 12 bases align to TRBD1. Trimming took 4 bases from V and 7 from J; bases not matched to a gene: 9. The CDR3 runs to 16 residues. The germline CDR1 and CDR2 sequences are SGHRS and YFSETQ. CDR3 nucleotide sequence: TGCGCCAGCAGCGCAGGGACAGGGGGCCTTGGGCAGCCCCAGCATTTT. It encodes CASSAGTGGLGQPQHF.

V usage is TRBV14 and J usage is TRBJ1-6; a weak D match, TRBD1 (5 bases). In germline, CDR1 is SGHDN, CDR2 FVKESK. The V and J ends lost 3 bases and 10 bases respectively, with 13 bases between them. The CDR3 is 14 residues long. This chain's CDR3 is CASSQSGGVSPLHF. The CDR3 region has the DNA TGTGCCAGCAGCCAGTCGGGGGGAGTATCACCCCTCCACTTT. The variable domain in full, with the rest retrieved from reference TRBV14 and TRBJ1-6, is EAGVTQFPSHSVIEKGQTVTLRCDPISGHDNLYWYRRVMGKEIKFLLHFVKESKQDESGMPNNRFLAERTGGTYSTLKVQPAELEDSGVYFCASSQSGGVSPLHFGNGTRLTVT.

As for this clone: One end of the junction is discordant with germline, which a read error may explain. This sequence joins TRBV7-7 and TRBJ2-5; possible D gene TRBD2, 6 bases. The CDR3 consists of 14 residues. Per the germline V gene, CDR1 is SSHAT and CDR2 is FNYEAQ (reference sequence). CDR3: CASSLEAGQETQYF. The CDR3 coding sequence is TGTGCTAGCAGCTTAGAGGCGGGGCAAGAGACCCAGTACTTC.

V and J are TRBV7-2 and TRBJ2-7; TRBD2 agrees at 9 bases. V dropped 6 bases and J dropped 0; count of bases not matched to a gene: 6. Per germline, CDR1 SGHTA and CDR2 FQGNSA. The CDR3 sequence is 15 residues long. CDR3 amino acids: CASRDDSGSSYEQYF. The CDR3 nucleotides read TGTGCCAGCAGGGATGATAGCGGGAGCTCCTACGAGCAGTACTTC.

This chain uses TRBV9 with TRBJ1-6, with D uncertain. The ends were cut back, 1 base at V and 5 bases at J, with 10 bases in the middle. The germline V gene has CDR1 SGDLS and CDR2 YYNGEE. The CDR3 consists of 15 residues. CDR3 nucleotides: TGTGCCAGCAGCGTATACAATTCGAATAATTCACCCCTCCACTTT. Amino acid sequence: CASSVYNSNNSPLHF.

The chain is built from TRBV6-5 and TRBJ1-2, with D possibly TRBD1 on 6 matching bases. The germline V gene has CDR1 MNHEY and CDR2 SVGAGI. V lost 5 bases to trimming and J lost 7 bases, with 14 bases between them. This CDR3 region has 13 residues. DNA of the CDR3: TGTGCCAGCAGTCATCGTAGGGGGGTTGGCTACACCTTC. Its translation: CASSHRRGVGYTF.

This chain joins TRBV6-1 and TRBJ1-1; a weak D match, TRBD1 (6 bases). The CDR3 is 13 amino acids. V was clipped by 8 bases and J by 0 bases, with 10 bases between them. Germline CDR1 is MNHNS and CDR2 is SASEGT. CDR3 sequence: CASRDTLNTEAFF. The CDR3 region has the DNA TGTGCCAGCCGGGACACGTTGAACACTGAAGCTTTCTTT.

The chain combines TRBV6-1 with TRBJ2-2; 9 bases map to TRBD1. This CDR3 is built from 14 residues. Looked up from germline, CDR1 is MNHNS and CDR2 is SASEGT. V lost 6 bases and J lost 3; bases outside the gene matches: 2. The CDR3 sequence is CASRRTGDTGELFF. DNA for the CDR3: TGTGCCAGCAGACGGACAGGGGACACCGGGGAGCTGTTTTTT.